This TCR beta chain stems from a study of blood T cell repertoires in COVID-19. Study as a whole: Sites in the United States, Italy and Spain provided acute and convalescent COVID-19 samples.

This CDR3 has 16 residues. Germline loops: CDR1 MGHRA, CDR2 YSYEKL. The J segment lost 7 bases and the V segment lost 5 bases, leaving 11 bases of the junction unmatched. This clone was seen a handful of times. Donors were grouped by their self-reported clinical history. Measured with immunoSEQ multiplex PCR; TCRdb has only the in-frame clones, and not every one. Among approximately 230,000 clones listed, about nine tenths were seen once. The clonotype originates from a woman in her 30s with acute COVID-19. V and J are TRBV4-1 and TRBJ1-4; 9 bases fit TRBD1. The sequencing input was PBMCs or T cells enriched from blood (not recorded which). CDR3 loop: CASSRIQGAQSEKLFF. DNA for the CDR3: TGCGCCAGCAGCAGAATACAGGGGGCGCAGAGTGAAAAACTGTTTTTT.